The 22 T cell receptor beta chains in this list originate from one sample, sequenced in a study of T cell responses to AZD1222 COVID-19 vaccine. Profiled with immunoSEQ multiplex PCR; TCRdb holds only in-frame clones, not every one. The table has 87,000 or so clones, 85% to 90% seen once. The source was peripheral blood, collected on day 0 of AZD1222 vaccination. The receptors shown here come from an adult in good health.

The chain uses TRBV19 and TRBJ2-1; D is perhaps TRBD1 (6 bases). V lost 8 bases, J lost 0 bases, and 11 bases lay in between. This CDR3 contains 14 residues. From germline, CDR1 is LNHDA and CDR2 SQIVND (reference sequence). The DNA of the CDR3 is TGTGCCAGTCAGGACAGCCCCTCCTACAATGAGCAGTTCTTC. This translates into CASQDSPSYNEQFF.

CDR3 in amino acids: CASSFGMAYNEQFF. In DNA form, the CDR3 reads TGTGCCAGCAGTTTCGGGATGGCCTACAATGAGCAGTTCTTC. V and J are TRBV6-5 and TRBJ2-1; weak D call: TRBD2 (5 bases). V was pared by 4 bases and J by 2 bases, with 9 bases between. Germline V CDR1 and CDR2: MNHEY, SVGAGI. The CDR3 length is 14 residues.

This sequence joins TRBV2 and TRBJ2-5; D not resolved. Germline assignment: CDR1 SNHLY and CDR2 FYNNEI. The V end was cut by 1 base, the J end by 0 bases, with 6 bases between. The CDR3 covers 14 residues. CDR3 nucleotides: TGTGCCAGCAGTGAAGGCAGGTACCAAGAGACCCAGTACTTC. Translation: CASSEGRYQETQYF.

The rearrangement uses TRBV7-8 and TRBJ2-1; 7 bases map to TRBD2. Germline trimming cut 5 bases from V and 3 bases from J; bases unmatched to any gene: 7. The CDR3 has 15 residues. Germline CDR1 is SGHVS and CDR2 is FQNEAQ. Written as DNA, the CDR3 is TGTGCCAGCAGCCGGGGGGAGCGGATCTACAATGAGCAGTTCTTC. Translated: CASSRGERIYNEQFF.

V usage is TRBV5-1 and J usage is TRBJ1-3; no firm D call. Germline values: CDR1 SGHRS, CDR2 YFSETQ. The CDR3 is 16 amino acids. Deletions cut 0 bases from V and 2 bases from J, with 12 bases between. CDR3 sequence reads: CASSLGLGFPGNTIYF. DNA of the CDR3: TGCGCCAGCAGCTTGGGGTTAGGTTTTCCTGGAAACACCATATATTTT.

This clone was recorded only once. The chain uses TRBV7-9 and TRBJ1-4; the D gene is possibly TRBD1 (5 bases). The ends were cut back, 1 base at V and 13 bases at J, with 16 bases in the middle. Germline V gene data show CDR1 as SEHNR and CDR2 as FQNEAQ (reference sequence). The CDR3 runs to 14 residues. The CDR3: CASSLDGGVGSLFF. CDR3 bases: TGTGCCAGCAGCTTAGACGGGGGAGTGGGGTCACTGTTTTTT.

The V and J genes are TRBV6-2 or TRBV6-3 and TRBJ2-3; 11 bases are a match to TRBD2. This CDR3 spans 14 amino acids. Germline lookup yields CDR1 MNHEY and CDR2 SVGEGT. The trim removed 5 bases at V and 6 bases at J, leaving 4 bases unmatched. Here the CDR3 DNA reads TGTGCCAGCAGTCAGCGACTAGCGGGGGATACGCAGTATTTT. It encodes CASSQRLAGDTQYF.

This sequence joins TRBV7-7 and TRBJ1-1, with TRBD1 identical over 12 bases. Trimming removed 5 bases from V and 7 bases from J; junction bases left unmatched: 5. Germline CDR1 is SSHAT and CDR2 is FNYEAQ (reference sequence). The CDR3 consists of 14 residues. In nucleotides, the CDR3 is TGTGCCAGCAGCAGGGACAGGGGGCAAGGTGAAGCTTTCTTT. It encodes CASSRDRGQGEAFF.

The chain links TRBV20-1 to TRBJ1-2; D unclear. Germline loops: CDR1 DFQATT, CDR2 SNEGSKA (reference sequence). The V gene lost 7 bases and the J gene lost 4 bases, with 10 bases spanning the gap. The CDR3 covers 11 residues. CDR3 coding DNA: TGCAGTGTAGGGAATTTCTATGGCTACACCTTC. Translating gives CSVGNFYGYTF.

The genes are TRBV15 and TRBJ1-3; TRBD1 is a possible D gene (5 bases). Trimming removed 8 bases from V and 3 bases from J, with 14 bases in between. Germline CDR1 and CDR2: LNHNV and YYDKDF (reference sequence). The CDR3 spans 14 residues. The CDR3 loop is CATEPGQSGNTIYF. In DNA form, the CDR3 reads TGTGCCACCGAACCAGGGCAAAGTGGAAACACCATATATTTT.

The chain links TRBV3-1 (or the pseudogene TRBV3-2) to TRBJ1-5; no firm D call. The V end was cut by 0 bases, the J end by 12 bases, with 15 bases between. The germline CDR1 and CDR2 sequences are LGHDT and YNNKEL (reference sequence). There are 14 residues in the CDR3. This CDR3 is CASSQDRAARSQHF. DNA of the CDR3: TGTGCCAGCAGCCAAGATAGGGCGGCGCGAAGCCAGCATTTT.

The rearrangement links TRBV6-5 to TRBJ1-5, with D perhaps TRBD1 (5 bases). V lost 0 bases and J lost 11, with 11 bases in between. The CDR3 totals 13 residues. Germline CDR1 is MNHEY and CDR2 is SVGAGI. Here the CDR3 reads CASSYSPGGAQHF. The CDR3 bases are TGTGCCAGCAGTTACTCCCCCGGGGGAGCCCAGCATTTT.

Remarks on this clone: One end of the junction does not line up with germline, which may come from a read error. The chain carries TRBV7-7 and TRBJ2-7, with 9 bases fitting TRBD1. Germline-derived CDR1 and CDR2 are SSHAT and FNYEAQ (reference sequence). This CDR3 comprises 15 residues. The CDR3, as DNA: TGTGCTAGCAGCCCCAGCACCGGGACAGGGAACGAGCAGTACTTC. It yields the protein CASSPSTGTGNEQYF.

The chain is built from TRBV30 and TRBJ2-3; the match to TRBD2 covers 8 bases. Trimming removed 1 base from V and 4 bases from J; junction bases left unmatched: 1. This CDR3 has 13 residues. Germline V CDR1 and CDR2: GTSNPN, SVGIG (reference sequence). This chain's CDR3 is CAWSAGGADTQYF. CDR3 sequence (DNA): TGTGCCTGGAGTGCGGGGGGGGCAGATACGCAGTATTTT.

V gene TRBV18 combines with J gene TRBJ2-3; D call uncertain. The germline CDR1 and CDR2 sequences are KGHSH and LQKENI. V lost 5 bases, J lost 3 bases, and 12 bases lay in between. CDR3 length equals 14 residues. CDR3 nucleotides: TGTGCCAGCTCATCAAATACGGAAACAGATACGCAGTATTTT. Protein: CASSSNTETDTQYF.

The CDR3 nucleotides are TGTGCCAGCAGTGGGGGACAGGGGTCCAAAAGCTTAAATCAGCCCCAGCATTTT. Translated: CASSGGQGSKSLNQPQHF. V and J are TRBV6-1 and TRBJ1-5; 10 bases match TRBD1. J was trimmed by 4 bases and V by 4 bases; bases with no gene match: 13. The CDR3 covers 18 residues. CDR1 and CDR2 (germline): MNHNS, SASEGT.

V is TRBV6-1 and J is TRBJ1-2, with D tentatively TRBD1 (5 bases). The germline V gene encodes CDR1 MNHNS and CDR2 SASEGT. The V and J ends lost 3 bases and 2 bases respectively, with 7 bases between them. This CDR3 spans 13 amino acids. The CDR3, as DNA: TGTGCCAGCAGTGAGGGGGGAAACTATGGCTACACCTTC. It yields the protein CASSEGGNYGYTF.

This rearrangement joins TRBV12-3 or TRBV12-4 to TRBJ1-2, with D tentatively TRBD1 (5 bases). The CDR3 runs to 13 residues. Trimming stripped 5 bases from V and 1 base from J, with 8 bases between. The CDR3 region has the DNA TGTGCCAGCAGTCCGGGGGGTAACTATGGCTACACCTTC. This sequence encodes CASSPGGNYGYTF.

This chain joins TRBV28 and TRBJ1-1, with 7 bases aligning to TRBD1. Per germline, CDR1 MDHEN and CDR2 SYDVKM. The CDR3 is 15 amino acids. V lost 5 bases, J lost 3 bases, and 9 bases stayed unmatched. CDR3 amino acids: CASSTFKGGYTEAFF. In DNA form, the CDR3 reads TGTGCCAGCAGTACCTTTAAAGGGGGCTACACTGAAGCTTTCTTT.

The CDR3, as DNA: TGTGCCAGCAGCCGGGACAGGACCTCCTACGAGCAGTACTTC. This gives the protein CASSRDRTSYEQYF. The chain combines TRBV7-2 with TRBJ2-7; TRBD1 matches at 8 bases. V was pared by 5 bases and J by 0 bases, with 3 bases of the junction left unmatched. The CDR3 consists of 14 residues. CDR1 is SGHTA, CDR2 FQGNSA, per germline.

The gene calls are TRBV20-1 and TRBJ2-3; 7 bases fit TRBD2. There are 15 residues in the CDR3. Per germline, CDR1 DFQATT and CDR2 SNEGSKA (reference sequence). Losses at the gene ends were 3 bases for V and 4 bases for J; bases not matched to a gene: 10. CDR3 DNA: TGCAGTGCTAGTCCCGGACTAGTAGGGGCAGATACGCAGTATTTT. Translated, it gives CSASPGLVGADTQYF.

The rearrangement joins TRBV12-3 or TRBV12-4 to TRBJ1-4, with D possibly being TRBD1 (6 bases). The CDR3 totals 12 residues. Trimming cost V 1 base and J 11 bases, with 8 bases left between them. CDR3 amino acids: CASSLEQGKLFF. CDR3 sequence (DNA): TGTGCCAGCAGTTTAGAGCAGGGGAAACTGTTTTTT.